This entry lists 8 T cell receptor beta chains sequenced from one sample in a study of a mutant IDH1 vaccine in newly diagnosed glioma. The repertoire was sequenced with immunoSEQ multiplex PCR; TCRdb's copy has only in-frame clones and lacks some. This table holds tens of thousands of clones, roughly 71% found once. Sample time point: week 47, end of study. Doses comprised 300 ug of mutant IDH1 20-mer peptide each, plus topical imiquimod. What these receptors recognize is not known. This material consisted of PBMCs, taken from a glioma patient whose treatment included an IDH1 peptide vaccine. The origin of the receptors is a man aged 40-50 years with glioma.

The rearrangement joins TRBV5-1 to TRBJ1-4; 10 bases map to TRBD1. With 4 bases clipped from V and 7 bases from J, the junction kept 4 bases outside the gene matches. The CDR3 loop spans 14 amino acids. Germline lookup yields CDR1 SGHRS and CDR2 YFSETQ. The CDR3 DNA reads TGCGCCAGCAGCCGGGACAGGGGTGGTGAAAAACTGTTTTTT. This codes for CASSRDRGGEKLFF.

The rearrangement uses TRBV5-4 and TRBJ1-5, with a weak D call TRBD1 (5 bases). The CDR3 runs 14 residues. Germline CDR1 and CDR2: SGHNT and YYREEE (reference sequence). The V and J ends lost 0 bases and 1 base respectively, with 5 bases between them. The chain's CDR3 is CASSLEGSNQPQHF. CDR3 bases: TGTGCCAGCAGCTTGGAGGGGAGCAATCAGCCCCAGCATTTT.

This rearrangement joins TRBV15 to TRBJ2-3; tentative D call: TRBD2 (6 bases). From germline, CDR1 is LNHNV and CDR2 YYDKDF (reference sequence). Trimming took off 1 base at V and 4 bases at J, with 15 bases between the two ends. CDR3 size: 16 residues. CDR3 amino acids: CATSRAGVLGADTQYF. DNA of the CDR3: TGTGCCACCAGCAGAGCGGGGGTCCTAGGGGCAGATACGCAGTATTTT.

The rearrangement joins TRBV11-3 to TRBJ2-1, with TRBD1 matching over 7 bases. V dropped 6 bases and J dropped 11; count of bases not matched to a gene: 19. This CDR3 has 16 amino acids. In germline, CDR1 is SGHNT, CDR2 YENEEA. The CDR3 nucleotides are TGTGCCAGCAGGGCTGGGACAGCTCTCGGCCCTAATCAGCAGTTCTTC. Translating gives CASRAGTALGPNQQFF. The full variable domain, its missing parts supplied by reference TRBV11-3 and TRBJ2-1, is EAGVVQSPRYKIIEKKQPVAFWCNPISGHNTLYWYLQNLGQGPELLIRYENEEAVDDSQLPKDRFSAERLKGVDSTLKIQPAELGDSAVYLCASRAGTALGPNQQFFGPGTRLTVL.

The rearrangement uses TRBV11-2 and TRBJ1-1; D unresolved. Germline CDR1 reads SGHAT; CDR2 reads FQNNGV. Deletions cut 5 bases from V and 4 bases from J, with 17 bases between. The CDR3 runs to 15 residues. The CDR3 DNA reads as TGTGCCAGCAGCCCCCGCCTTGGAGGTCGCACTGAAGCTTTCTTT. This translates into CASSPRLGGRTEAFF.

The chain couples TRBV19 to TRBJ1-3, with D possibly matching TRBD1 (5 bases). The CDR3 has 14 residues. Between the trimmed V and J ends, which lost 4 bases and 1 base, there was a span of 8 bases. Germline CDR1 is LNHDA and CDR2 is SQIVND (reference sequence). The CDR3 here is CASSKGASGNTIYF. In nucleotides, the CDR3 is TGTGCCAGTAGTAAAGGGGCTTCTGGAAACACCATATATTTT.

The chain links TRBV2 to TRBJ1-1; D not certain. This CDR3 region has 14 residues. V was cut by 6 bases and J by 10 bases, with 21 bases left in between. Germline assignment: CDR1 SNHLY and CDR2 FYNNEI. CDR3 bases: TGTGCCAGCAGCGATACGAAGGTGGGCGTTGGAGCTTTCTTT. Protein sequence: CASSDTKVGVGAFF.

Comment on this clone: Compared with germline, one end of the junction differs, possibly owing to a read error. The chain is built from TRBV25-1 and TRBJ2-7, with D hard to call. The CDR3 contains 11 residues. CDR1 is MGHDK and CDR2 is SYGVNS in the germline V gene. The CDR3 here is CASSESGEQCF. In nucleotides, the CDR3 is TGTGCCAGCAGTGAGTCTGGCGAGCAGTGCTTC.